This record looks at one T cell receptor (delta chain) sequence and its context. This clone is termed medium-sized (0.01 to 0.1%). No antigen is known for it. No much larger clone exists at a distance of one base, and base qualities are not known. This specimen comes from a study of DNA immune sequencing with unique molecular identifiers (dated by TCRdb to 2020 to 2021). In the study overall: Immunomagnetic cell separation was used to enrich gammadelta T cells from buffy coats, and the genomic DNA of the enriched gammadelta T cells was then sequenced. All donors were healthy individuals, and fewer than 13 of the donors were profiled using sorted gammadelta T cells from peripheral blood. The method was checked using synthetic reference molecules and blood samples from healthy people. Fluorescence-activated cell sorting was used to enrich gammadelta T cells from the PBMC of some eleven healthy individuals. To compare enriched and non-enriched samples, roughly 0.1 ug of enriched gammadelta T-cell DNA and roughly 1 ug of non-enriched PBMC DNA were sequenced. The study developed and validated an ultrasensitive DNA-based TRD repertoire sequencing method using PCR-introduced unique molecular identifiers.

The study at large found these results: The primer-based approach is unable to detect novel TRD sequences that the primers do not target. Among clonotypes from healthy donors, the most common TRD rearrangement was TRDV2 paired with TRDJ1. Healthy donors differed in TRD repertoire diversity, and several donors were highly oligoclonal, meaning the top 5 clonotypes made up more than half of productive molecules.

The library was produced with multiplex PCR. Genomic DNA was amplified with a 32-plex assay using primers for all 8 TRDV and 4 TRDJ genes covering the CDR3. A 12-nucleotide UMI was attached over about 3 barcoding PCR cycles, and a second PCR was then run with Illumina adapter primers. AMPure XP beads were used to purify the libraries, whose quality was checked on a Fragment Analyzer using the HS NGS Fragment kit. Sequencing was run on an Illumina MiniSeq mid-output kit with about 20% PhiX and 150 cycles of paired-end reads. The original methods were these. Reads were processed with MIGEC version 1.2.9 to group reads by UMI and build error-corrected consensus sequences. Modified VDJtools version 1.2.1 scripts and the tcR R package were used for post-processing. TCRdb reanalyzed the public reads with the CATT caller, and identical DNA sequences were merged afterwards. The V and J calls were determined by TCRdb, not by the authors. Within this sample are 2,000 to 2,500 delta-chain clones, with 20% of them counted one time only. Less than 35% of the sample comes from the top ten.

V loses 0 bases of germline sequence and J loses 1 base, and the interval between the two ends is 12 bases. CDR1 GEAIGNYY and CDR2 EKD were looked up in the germline V gene. Including cysteine and phenylalanine, the CDR3 has 18 amino acids. Of all the DNA, just the CDR3 is kept, 54 bases in frame from base 1. The chain is made from TRDV2 and TRDJ3, with no confidently assigned D gene. The clonotype was recovered from a human donor in good health. The sequenced sample was gamma-delta T cells from PBMCs. The DNA is as follows: TGTGCCTGTGACACCGGGCCGGCCTCATCCTGGGACACCCGACAGATGTTTTTC. The encoded protein is CACDTGPASSWDTRQMFF.